The clone carrying this T cell receptor beta chain came up a few times. What it binds is unknown. The trim removed 2 bases at V and 3 bases at J, leaving 2 bases unmatched. This CDR3 is 14 amino acids long. Germline loops: CDR1 DFQATT, CDR2 SNEGSKA (reference sequence). This specimen comes from a study of naive and memory T cell subsets. General study points: No ground truth validated the naive and memory repertoire findings. Diversity fell and Gini index rose from naive through CM, EM, EMRA. Over 95% of naive TCR sequences appeared only once after error correction, unlike memory subsets.

The beta constant-region primer was an equimolar mix of two oligonucleotides covering TRBC1 and TRBC2. TCRdb itself ran the UMI-ligation and nested PCR reads through MiXCR, one entry per CDR3 protein. In the table there are tens of thousands of distinct CDR3 sequences, around 12% of which are singletons. Sequenced sample: central memory CD4+ T cells from blood. The receptor's source is a human donor in good health. The V gene is TRBV20-1, the J gene TRBJ2-7; 12 positions agree with TRBD2. CDR3 nucleotide sequence: TGCAGTGCTAGACTAGCGGGAGGGAACTACGAGCAGTACTTC. Translated: CSARLAGGNYEQYF.